Reported below is one T cell receptor beta chain. The antigen is unknown. Researchers took blood at baseline, on cycle 4 day 1, and on cycle 7 day 1. These data belong to a study of OX40 agonist ivuxolimab in advanced cancers. Study-level findings and limits: Both blood CD4+ and CD8+ T cells showed clonal growth by week 6 at 0.1 to 3.0 mg/kg. CD8+ T cells (on average) carried more expanded clones than CD4+ T cells.

V was clipped by 7 bases and J by 0 bases; unmatched bases: 6. Germline CDR1 is MNHNS and CDR2 is SASEGT. CDR3 length: 15 residues. Clones were read by immunoSEQ multiplex PCR, and TCRdb kept only the in-frame ones, dropping some. The sample has tens of thousands of clones, 90% to 95% seen once. The chain has TRBV6-1 and TRBJ2-1; 7 bases are shared with TRBD1. The starting material was CD4+ or CD8+ T cells sorted from blood, obtained in a trial of the OX40 agonist ivuxolimab. This clonotype originated in an adult with an advanced solid tumor such as melanoma, head and neck, liver or kidney cancer. The DNA of the CDR3 is TGTGCCAGCACCCGCGACAGGGTCTCCTACAATGAGCAGTTCTTC. Its translation is CASTRDRVSYNEQFF.